This paragraph covers one T cell receptor (beta chain) sequence. Germline CDR1 reads SQVTM; CDR2 reads ANQGSEA. The V gene lost 1 base and the J gene lost 3 bases, with 9 bases spanning the gap. This CDR3 region has 13 residues. Data came from immunoSEQ multiplex PCR; TCRdb stores just in-frame clones and leaves some out. The sample consists of approximately 220,000 clones, roughly 85% of them appearing once. The data stem from a study of blood T cell repertoires in COVID-19. For the study at large: Nucleic acid was either cDNA or gDNA, and it came from T cells, B-cell-depleted T cells, or PBMCs.

What was sequenced was PBMCs or T cells enriched from blood (not recorded which). This clonotype originated in a woman aged 40 to 49 with acute COVID-19. V is TRBV29-1 and J is TRBJ1-1, with D unclear. CDR3 DNA sequence: TGCAGCGTTGAAGTTGGTACGGACACTGAAGCTTTCTTT. Translating gives CSVEVGTDTEAFF.